Presented here are 5 T cell receptor beta chains from one specimen sequenced in a study of blood T cell repertoires in COVID-19. The data were produced by immunoSEQ multiplex PCR, yet TCRdb's version contains in-frame clones alone and is incomplete. Among more than 60,000 clones listed, 86% were seen once. The specimen sequenced was peripheral blood. Receptor source: a man of 80 years or more with COVID-19, enrolled during active disease.

This clone was seen a handful of times. The chain joins TRBV6-4 to TRBJ1-1; 9 positions agree with TRBD1. There are 13 residues in the CDR3. Germline V gives CDR1 MRHNA, CDR2 SNTAGT. V lost 2 bases, J lost 9 bases, and 4 bases stayed unmatched. The CDR3 DNA sequence: TGTGCCAGCAGTGACCCTAACAGGGGGCAAGCTTTCTTT. Translation: CASSDPNRGQAFF.

The CDR3 DNA follows: TGTGCCAGCAGGGACAGGGGGCGAAATGAAAAACTGTTTTTT. Translation: CASRDRGRNEKLFF. The chain recombines TRBV2 with TRBJ1-4, with 11 bases aligning to TRBD1. Losses at the gene ends were 6 bases for V and 5 bases for J; bases not matched to a gene: 2. CDR1 and CDR2 from the germline V gene are SNHLY and FYNNEI. CDR3 length equals 14 residues.

The chain combines TRBV4-3 with TRBJ2-3, with TRBD2 identical over 14 bases. Germline-derived CDR1 and CDR2 are LGHNA and YSLEER. This CDR3 is 15 amino acids long. V gave up 5 bases and J gave up 5 bases; unmatched junction bases: 3. This CDR3 reads CASSGTSGGGDTQYF. In DNA, the CDR3 is TGCGCCAGCAGCGGGACTAGCGGGGGAGGAGATACGCAGTATTTT.

The chain recombines TRBV7-3 with TRBJ2-1; 7 bases are a match to TRBD1. The CDR3 has 14 amino acids. Trimming removed 5 bases from V and 7 bases from J; junction bases left unmatched: 8. Germline-derived CDR1 and CDR2 are SGHTA and FQGTGA. CDR3 sequence: CASSPPGQPNEQFF. The CDR3 DNA sequence: TGTGCCAGCAGCCCACCGGGACAGCCGAATGAGCAGTTCTTC.

This clone was found once. The rearrangement links TRBV7-9 to TRBJ1-1; D remains ambiguous. The germline CDR1 and CDR2 sequences are SEHNR and FQNEAQ (reference sequence). The CDR3 totals 13 residues. The V and J ends lost 7 bases and 8 bases respectively, with 17 bases between them. CDR3 loop: CASKSLSVLEAFF. CDR3 DNA sequence: TGTGCCAGCAAGTCCCTCAGCGTACTAGAAGCTTTCTTT.